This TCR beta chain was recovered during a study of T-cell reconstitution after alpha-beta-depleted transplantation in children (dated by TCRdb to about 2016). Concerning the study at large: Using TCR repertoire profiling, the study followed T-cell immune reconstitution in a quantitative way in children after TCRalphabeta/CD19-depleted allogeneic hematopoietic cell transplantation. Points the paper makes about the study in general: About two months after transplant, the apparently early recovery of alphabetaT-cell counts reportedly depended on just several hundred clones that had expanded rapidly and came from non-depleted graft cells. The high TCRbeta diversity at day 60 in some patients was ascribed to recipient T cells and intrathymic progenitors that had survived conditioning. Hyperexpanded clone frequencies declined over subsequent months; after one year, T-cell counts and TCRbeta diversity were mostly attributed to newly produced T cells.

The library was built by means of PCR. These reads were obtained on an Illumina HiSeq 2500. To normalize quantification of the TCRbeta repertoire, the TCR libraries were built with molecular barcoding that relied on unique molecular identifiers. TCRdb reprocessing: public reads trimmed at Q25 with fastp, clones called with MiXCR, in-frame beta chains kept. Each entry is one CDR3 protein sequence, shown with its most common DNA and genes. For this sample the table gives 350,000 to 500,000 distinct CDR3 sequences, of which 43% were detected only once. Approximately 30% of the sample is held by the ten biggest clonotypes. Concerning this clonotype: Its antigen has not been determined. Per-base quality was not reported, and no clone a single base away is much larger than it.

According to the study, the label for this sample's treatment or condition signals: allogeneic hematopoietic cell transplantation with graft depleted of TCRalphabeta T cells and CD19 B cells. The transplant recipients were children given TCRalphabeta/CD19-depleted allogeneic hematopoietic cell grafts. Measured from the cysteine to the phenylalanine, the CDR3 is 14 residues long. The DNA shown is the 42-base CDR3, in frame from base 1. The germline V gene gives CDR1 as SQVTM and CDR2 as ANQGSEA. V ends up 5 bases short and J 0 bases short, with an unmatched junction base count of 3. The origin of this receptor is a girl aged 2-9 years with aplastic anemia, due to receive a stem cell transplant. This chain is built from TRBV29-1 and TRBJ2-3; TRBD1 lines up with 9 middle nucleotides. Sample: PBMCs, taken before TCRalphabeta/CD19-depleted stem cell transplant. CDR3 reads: CSVRGTGSTDTQYF. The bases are TGCAGCGTTCGCGGGACAGGGAGCACAGATACGCAGTATTTT.